Sequencing of this T cell receptor beta chain was carried out in a study of blood T cell repertoires in COVID-19. Looking at the study overall: PBMCs, B-cell-depleted T cells, or T cells were the source of the cDNA or gDNA that made up the material.

In the study's own analysis: For nucleated cells, counts were estimated from reference gene primer amplification. The repertoire was sequenced with immunoSEQ multiplex PCR; TCRdb's copy has only in-frame clones and lacks some. That table furnishes V, J and clone size, whereas the DNA furnished D and trimming. The repertoire holds about 350,000 clones, around 87% seen once, with under 5.5% in the top ten. Allocation to cohorts depended on clinical history reported by the participants. Recovery among Cohort 3 donors was established by two negative PCRs, clearance, or symptom resolution. The CDR3 contains 15 residues. Losses at the gene ends were 2 bases for V and 1 base for J; bases not matched to a gene: 3. In germline, CDR1 is MNHEY, CDR2 SVGAGI. This clone was detected only once.

The chain has TRBV6-5 and TRBJ1-1; 8 bases agree with TRBD1. Material: PBMCs or T cells enriched from blood (not recorded which). This receptor was identified in a woman aged 25-40 years who had recovered from COVID-19. This CDR3 is CASSYMTGANTEAFF. The CDR3 DNA follows: TGTGCCAGCAGTTACATGACAGGGGCGAACACTGAAGCTTTCTTT.